This T cell receptor (beta chain) was sequenced in a study of blood T cells in healthy people across ages. Findings and caveats of the study: Comparison with aged donors showed that long-lived donors had more naive CD4+ cells and higher diversity.

About this clonotype itself: Its specificity is not known. It may be a read error: a sequence one base away is much more abundant.

The sample providers were healthy Caucasian people from Russia, aged about 6 to 95. The authors ran a second PCR of about 6 to 11 cycles using a sample-barcoded 5' primer and a J-beta primer mix. The yield of each sample was at least 2.5 million CDR3-containing paired-end reads. Each CDR3 protein gets one entry after TCRdb re-called the 5' RACE reads with MiXCR. The sample records 850,000 or so distinct CDR3 sequences, 29% being singletons. The CDR3 runs 16 residues. The germline gives CDR1 SGHRS, CDR2 YFSETQ. The genes are TRBV5-1 and TRBJ2-5; 10 nucleotides agree with TRBD2. The receptor was derived from a woman older than 75 in good health. The sequenced sample was blood. The CDR3 region is CAGSLAIAGGQETQYF. The CDR3 DNA reads TGCGCCGGCAGCTTGGCGATAGCGGGGGGTCAAGAGACCCAGTACTTC.